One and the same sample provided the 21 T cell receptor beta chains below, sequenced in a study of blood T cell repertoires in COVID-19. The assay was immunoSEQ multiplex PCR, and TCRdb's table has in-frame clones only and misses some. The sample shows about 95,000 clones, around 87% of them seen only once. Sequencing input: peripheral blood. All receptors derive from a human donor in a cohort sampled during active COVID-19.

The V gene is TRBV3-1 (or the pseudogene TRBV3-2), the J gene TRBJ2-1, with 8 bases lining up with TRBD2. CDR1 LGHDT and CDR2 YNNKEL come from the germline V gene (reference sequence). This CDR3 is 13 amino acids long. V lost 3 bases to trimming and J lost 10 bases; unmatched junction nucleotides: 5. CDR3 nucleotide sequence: TGTGCCAGCAGCCATGGCAGCGGGGGCGAGCAGTTCTTC. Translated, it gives CASSHGSGGEQFF.

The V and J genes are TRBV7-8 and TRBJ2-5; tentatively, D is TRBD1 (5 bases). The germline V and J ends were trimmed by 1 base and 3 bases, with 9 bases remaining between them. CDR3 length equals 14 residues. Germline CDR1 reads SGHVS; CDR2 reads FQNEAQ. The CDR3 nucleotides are TGTGCCAGCAGCTTAGTGGAGACAGAAGAGACCCAGTACTTC. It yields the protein CASSLVETEETQYF.

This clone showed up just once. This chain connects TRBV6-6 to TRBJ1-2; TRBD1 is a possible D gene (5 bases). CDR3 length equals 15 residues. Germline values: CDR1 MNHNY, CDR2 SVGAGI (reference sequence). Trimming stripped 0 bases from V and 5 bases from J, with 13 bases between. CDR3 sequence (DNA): TGTGCCAGCAGTTACTCGGGGGTCGGGGGGTATGGCTACACCTTC. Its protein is CASSYSGVGGYGYTF.

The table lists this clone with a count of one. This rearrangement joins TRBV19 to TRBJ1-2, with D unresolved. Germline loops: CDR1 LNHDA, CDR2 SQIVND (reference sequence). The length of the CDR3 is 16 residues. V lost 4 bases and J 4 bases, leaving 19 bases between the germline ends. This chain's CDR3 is CASSTRSGAATYGYTF. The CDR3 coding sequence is TGTGCCAGTAGTACCCGAAGTGGCGCAGCGACCTATGGCTACACCTTC. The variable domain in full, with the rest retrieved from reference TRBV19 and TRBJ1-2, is DGGITQSPKYLFRKEGQNVTLSCEQNLNHDAMYWYRQDPGQGLRLIYYSQIVNDFQKGDIAEGYSVSREKKESFPLTVTSAQKNPTAFYLCASSTRSGAATYGYTFGSGTRLTVV.

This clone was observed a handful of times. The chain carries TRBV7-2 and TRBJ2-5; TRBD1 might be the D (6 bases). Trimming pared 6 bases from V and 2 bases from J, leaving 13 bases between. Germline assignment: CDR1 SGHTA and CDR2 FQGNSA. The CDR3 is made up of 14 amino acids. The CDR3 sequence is CASSQQGRQETQYF. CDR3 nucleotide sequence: TGTGCCAGCAGTCAACAGGGAAGGCAAGAGACCCAGTACTTC.

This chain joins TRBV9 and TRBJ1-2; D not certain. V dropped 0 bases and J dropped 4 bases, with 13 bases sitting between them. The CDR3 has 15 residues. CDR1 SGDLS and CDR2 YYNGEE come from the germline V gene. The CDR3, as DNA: TGTGCCAGCAGCGTAGATACAGCCGTTGCCTATGGCTACACCTTC. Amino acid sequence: CASSVDTAVAYGYTF.

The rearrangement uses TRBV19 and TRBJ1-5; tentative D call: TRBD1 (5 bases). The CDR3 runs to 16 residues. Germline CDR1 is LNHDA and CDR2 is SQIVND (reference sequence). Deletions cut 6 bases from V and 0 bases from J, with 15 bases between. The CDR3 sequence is CASRDDRPYSNQPQHF. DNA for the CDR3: TGTGCCAGTAGAGATGACAGACCTTATAGCAATCAGCCCCAGCATTTT.

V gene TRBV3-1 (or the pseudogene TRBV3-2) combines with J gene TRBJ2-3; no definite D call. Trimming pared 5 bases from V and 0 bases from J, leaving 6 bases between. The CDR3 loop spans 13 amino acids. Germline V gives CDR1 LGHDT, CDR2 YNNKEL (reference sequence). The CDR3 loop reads CASSAQSTDTQYF. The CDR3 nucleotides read TGTGCCAGCAGCGCCCAGAGCACAGATACGCAGTATTTT.

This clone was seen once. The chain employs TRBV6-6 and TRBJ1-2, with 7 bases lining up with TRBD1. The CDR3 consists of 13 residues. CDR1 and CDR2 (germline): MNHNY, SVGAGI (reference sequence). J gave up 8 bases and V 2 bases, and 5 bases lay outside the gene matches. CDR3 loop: CASSYRQGGGYTF. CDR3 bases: TGTGCCAGCAGTTACCGACAGGGTGGCGGCTACACCTTC.

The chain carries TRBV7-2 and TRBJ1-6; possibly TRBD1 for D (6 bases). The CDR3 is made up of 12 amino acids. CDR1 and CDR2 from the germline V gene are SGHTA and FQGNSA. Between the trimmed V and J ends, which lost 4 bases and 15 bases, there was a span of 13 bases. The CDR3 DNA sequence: TGTGCCAGCAGCTCGGACCAGGGGCTCCTCCACTTT. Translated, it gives CASSSDQGLLHF.

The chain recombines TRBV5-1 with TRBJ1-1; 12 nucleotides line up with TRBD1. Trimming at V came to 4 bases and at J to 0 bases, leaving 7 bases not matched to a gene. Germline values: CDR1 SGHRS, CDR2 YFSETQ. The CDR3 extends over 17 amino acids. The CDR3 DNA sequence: TGCGCCAGCAGCAACCGGGACAGGGGGCGCATGAACACTGAAGCTTTCTTT. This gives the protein CASSNRDRGRMNTEAFF. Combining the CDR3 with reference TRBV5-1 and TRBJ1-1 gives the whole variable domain KAGVTQTPRYLIKTRGQQVTLSCSPISGHRSVSWYQQTPGQGLQFLFEYFSETQRNKGNFPGRFSGRQFSNSRSEMNVSTLELGDSALYLCASSNRDRGRMNTEAFFGQGTRLTVV.

The CDR3 region is CAISESGRDYGYTF. The CDR3 nucleotides read TGTGCCATCAGTGAGTCGGGGAGGGACTATGGCTACACCTTC. V and J are TRBV10-3 and TRBJ1-2; D not resolved. Trimming shortened V by 0 bases and J by 3 bases, and 8 bases separated the two germline ends. Germline CDR1 and CDR2: ENHRY and SYGVKD. This CDR3 comprises 14 residues.

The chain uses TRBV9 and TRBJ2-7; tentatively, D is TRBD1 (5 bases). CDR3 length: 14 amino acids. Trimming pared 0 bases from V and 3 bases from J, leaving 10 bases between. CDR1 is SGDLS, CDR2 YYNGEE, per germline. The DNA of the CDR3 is TGTGCCAGCAGCGTAGTGGAAGGGGACTACGAGCAGTACTTC. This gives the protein CASSVVEGDYEQYF.

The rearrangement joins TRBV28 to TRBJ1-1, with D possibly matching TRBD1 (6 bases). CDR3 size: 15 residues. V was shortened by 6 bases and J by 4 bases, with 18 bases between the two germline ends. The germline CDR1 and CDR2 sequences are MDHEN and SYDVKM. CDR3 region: CASRVGGAWGTEAFF. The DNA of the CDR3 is TGTGCCAGCAGGGTTGGGGGGGCGTGGGGCACTGAAGCTTTCTTT.

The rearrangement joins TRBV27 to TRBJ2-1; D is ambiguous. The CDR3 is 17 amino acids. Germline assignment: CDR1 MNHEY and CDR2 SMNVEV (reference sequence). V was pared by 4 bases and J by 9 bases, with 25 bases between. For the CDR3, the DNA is TGTGCCAGCAGTTACGGCCGCAGTTGGAGTCCAAATAGTGAGCAGTTCTTC. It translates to CASSYGRSWSPNSEQFF.

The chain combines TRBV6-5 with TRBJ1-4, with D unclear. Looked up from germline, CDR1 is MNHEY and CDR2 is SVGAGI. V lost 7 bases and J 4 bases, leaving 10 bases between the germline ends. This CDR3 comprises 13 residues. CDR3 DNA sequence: TGTGCCAGCACCCCGGGGTTTAATGAAAAACTGTTTTTT. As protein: CASTPGFNEKLFF.

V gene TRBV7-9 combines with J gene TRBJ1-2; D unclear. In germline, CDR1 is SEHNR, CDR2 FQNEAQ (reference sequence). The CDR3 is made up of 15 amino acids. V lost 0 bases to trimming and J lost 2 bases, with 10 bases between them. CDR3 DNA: TGTGCCAGCAGCTTAGCGAGAGTAGCAAACTATGGCTACACCTTC. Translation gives CASSLARVANYGYTF.

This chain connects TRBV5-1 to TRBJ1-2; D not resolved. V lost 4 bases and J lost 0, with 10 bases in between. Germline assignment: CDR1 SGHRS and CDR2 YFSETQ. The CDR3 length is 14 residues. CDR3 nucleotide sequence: TGCGCCAGCAGCCTAGCGGGCTCTAACTATGGCTACACCTTC. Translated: CASSLAGSNYGYTF.

The CDR3 nucleotides read TGTGCCAGCAGTAATCAGGTTTATGATGGGAACACTGAAGCTTTCTTT. Protein: CASSNQVYDGNTEAFF. This chain uses TRBV6-6 with TRBJ1-1; D is ambiguous. Germline V lookup: CDR1 MNHNY, CDR2 SVGAGI (reference sequence). This CDR3 has 16 amino acids. With 5 bases removed from V and 1 base from J, the gap between germline ends came to 17 bases.

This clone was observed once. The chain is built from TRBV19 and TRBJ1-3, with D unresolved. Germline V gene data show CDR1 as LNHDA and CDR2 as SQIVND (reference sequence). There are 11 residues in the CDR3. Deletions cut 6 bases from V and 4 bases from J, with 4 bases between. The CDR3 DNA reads TGTGCCAGTAGGCGGGGAAACACCATATATTTT. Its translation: CASRRGNTIYF.

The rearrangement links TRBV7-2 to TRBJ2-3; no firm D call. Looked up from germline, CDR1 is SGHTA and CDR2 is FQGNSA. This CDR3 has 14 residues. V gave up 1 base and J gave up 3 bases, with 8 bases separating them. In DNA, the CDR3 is TGTGCCAGCAGCTTAGGGTCCGGGACAGATACGCAGTATTTT. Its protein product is CASSLGSGTDTQYF.